This T cell receptor beta chain was sequenced in a study of T cells after yellow fever vaccination. Overall study: SMART-Seq v4 Ultra Low Input prepared libraries from low-cell fractions. General study results and limits: FACS-sorted repertoires could harbor abundant contaminating bulk-population clonotypes.

Generation of TCR cDNA used 5'RACE template switching (which added a universal primer site and UMIs). TCRdb ran MiXCR on the 5' RACE reads and lists one entry per CDR3 protein. The data contain about 220,000 distinct CDR3 sequences, 3.2% of them seen just once; the ten biggest clones take up less than 3.5%. V was pared by 3 bases and J by 0 bases, with 18 bases between. Germline CDR1 and CDR2: MDHEN and SYDVKM. This CDR3 region has 18 residues. This clonotype was observed a few times. The antigen is undetermined. The sequence derives from a man younger than 35 who received the YFV17D yellow fever vaccine. V and J are TRBV28 and TRBJ1-5; D is ambiguous. Sample: CD4+ T cells sorted from PBMCs, taken 10 days after the yellow fever booster vaccination. CDR3 DNA sequence: TGTGCCAGCAGTTTCTGGGAGACGGCCCGCTATAGCAATCAGCCCCAGCATTTT. It is translated as CASSFWETARYSNQPQHF.